The rows below give T cell receptor beta chains drawn from one sample of a study of blood T cell repertoires in COVID-19. Libraries were prepared by immunoSEQ multiplex PCR; TCRdb keeps only in-frame clonotypes and omits some of them. The table records roughly 46,000 clones, 80% to 90% of them present only once. Sequencing was performed on peripheral blood. These receptors were taken from a human donor with active COVID-19. The donor label of this sample is uncertain. The CDR3 runs from the conserved cysteine through the conserved F or W. A D gene is named only where the DNA matches it firmly. The size field is filled for only some rows; it gives once, few, many or a size class.

V gene	D gene	J gene	clone size	CDR3 DNA	CDR3 protein
TRBV19	.	TRBJ2-5	.	TGTGCCAGTAGTACCCTCAAGGACATTGAGGAGACCCAGTACTTC	CASSTLKDIEETQYF
TRBV6-2/TRBV6-3	TRBD2	TRBJ2-1	.	TGTGCCAGCAGTTACTTAAGACTAGCGGGAGCCTCCAAGCTTGAGCAGTTCTTC	CASSYLRLAGASKLEQFF
TRBV4-3	.	TRBJ2-5	.	TGCGCCAGCAGCCATTACCGGGGACTGGGGGAGACCCAGTACTTC	CASSHYRGLGETQYF
TRBV18	TRBD2	TRBJ2-1	.	TGTGCCAGCTCACCACAGCGGGAGGGGTACAATGAGCAGTTCTTC	CASSPQREGYNEQFF
TRBV28	TRBD1	TRBJ2-5	.	TGTGCCAGCAGTCCAGGGGGCCGGGAGACCCAGTACTTC	CASSPGGRETQYF
TRBV7-2	TRBD2	TRBJ2-7	.	TGTGCCAGCAGCTGGACTAGCGGGGGCTACGAGCAGTACTTC	CASSWTSGGYEQYF
TRBV5-1	.	TRBJ1-1	.	TGCGCCAGCAGCTATTCGACTGGGTCGGTCCCTGAAGCTTTCTTT	CASSYSTGSVPEAFF
TRBV10-3	.	TRBJ1-1	once	TGTGCCATCAGTGAGTCGCCTACTAAAGCTTTCTTT	CAISESPTKAFF
TRBV4-3	.	TRBJ2-1	.	TGCGCCAGCAGCCAAGCCTCCTCTAGAGAGGGCGAGCAGTTCTTC	CASSQASSREGEQFF
TRBV24-1	.	TRBJ1-5	.	TGTGCCACCAGTGATGGGAGGGGAGGATTCAATCAGCCCCAGCATTTT	CATSDGRGGFNQPQHF
TRBV10-3	TRBD1	TRBJ2-7	.	TGTGCCATCAGTGAGTCGGGACAGGGACGCTACGAGCAGTACTTC	CAISESGQGRYEQYF
TRBV18	.	TRBJ2-7	few	TGTGCCAGCTCACCCACCGGGGGTGGGTCCTACGAGCAGTACTTC	CASSPTGGGSYEQYF
TRBV27	TRBD2	TRBJ2-1	.	TGTGCCAGCAGTTTATTTACCGTAGAATTAGCGGGAGGAGGGAATGAGCAGTTCTTC	CASSLFTVELAGGGNEQFF
TRBV5-1	TRBD2	TRBJ2-3	.	TGCGCCAGCAGCTTGGTGGGTGAGCGGGGGATCCCTAGCACAGATACGCAGTATTTT	CASSLVGERGIPSTDTQYF
TRBV19	TRBD1	TRBJ1-1	.	TGTGCCAGTAGTATAGGATGGGACAGGGGAAACACTGAAGCTTTCTTT	CASSIGWDRGNTEAFF
TRBV5-4	.	TRBJ2-2	few	TGTGCCAGCAGACCCGGGACTGTGACCGGGGAGCTGTTTTTT	CASRPGTVTGELFF
TRBV5-6	.	TRBJ1-2	.	TGTGCCAGCAGCTTGGGAGGAATTGGCTACACCTTC	CASSLGGIGYTF
TRBV5-6	TRBD2	TRBJ2-7	.	TGTGCCAGCAGCAATGGTAGGGAGGGGTACGAGCAGTACTTC	CASSNGREGYEQYF
TRBV30	TRBD1	TRBJ2-2	.	TGTGCCTGGCAAGTGGGACAGGGGGCCGGCGGGGAGCTGTTTTTT	CAWQVGQGAGGELFF
TRBV2	TRBD2	TRBJ2-1	.	TGTGCCAGCACCCAAGGAAGCGGGAGGGCCTCCTACAATGAGCAGTTCTTC	CASTQGSGRASYNEQFF
TRBV6-4	TRBD2	TRBJ2-1	few	TGTGCCAGCAGTGACTCGCGGGGGGGCTACAATGAGCAGTTCTTC	CASSDSRGGYNEQFF
TRBV2	.	TRBJ1-5	.	TGTGCCAGCAGTGATGGGGTAGGGGGACAGCCCCAGCATTTT	CASSDGVGGQPQHF
TRBV19	.	TRBJ2-3	.	TGTGCCAGTAGTATAGCACAGGGCACAGATACGCAGTATTTT	CASSIAQGTDTQYF
TRBV18	.	TRBJ2-2	.	TGTGCCAGCTCTTATCTACAGGGGAGGACCGGGGAGCTGTTTTTT	CASSYLQGRTGELFF
TRBV5-1	TRBD1	TRBJ2-7	.	TGCGCCAGCAGCTGGACAGGGGACGGCGAGCAGTACTTC	CASSWTGDGEQYF
TRBV16	.	TRBJ1-1	.	TGTGCCAGCAGCCAATCTGGTCGGGGCACTGAAGCTTTCTTT	CASSQSGRGTEAFF
TRBV10-3	.	TRBJ2-3	.	TGTGCCATCGCGACTAGCACAGATACGCAGTATTTT	CAIATSTDTQYF
TRBV2	TRBD2	TRBJ2-5	few	TGTGCCAGCAGAGTCCGGGGAGGGACGTACCAAGAGACCCAGTACTTC	CASRVRGGTYQETQYF
TRBV3-1/TRBV3-2	.	TRBJ2-7	.	TGTGCCAGCAGCCAAGATCAAAGCGCCTACGAGCAGTACTTC	CASSQDQSAYEQYF
TRBV27	.	TRBJ1-1	.	TGTGCCAGCAGTTTACACAGGCAGTCTCAGGCTTTCTTT	CASSLHRQSQAFF
TRBV7-6	TRBD1	TRBJ2-2	.	TGTGCCAGCAGCTCGGGACAGACCAACACCGGGGAGCTGTTTTTT	CASSSGQTNTGELFF
TRBV7-2	.	TRBJ1-1	.	TGTGCCAGCAGACTAACCGGAAACACTGAAGCTTTCTTT	CASRLTGNTEAFF
TRBV18	TRBD2	TRBJ2-7	.	TGTGCCAGCTCACCACCAATTAGTCTAGCGGGAGTTACCAAGCAGTACTTC	CASSPPISLAGVTKQYF